The clone carrying this T cell receptor beta chain was seen many times. The antigen is undetermined. These data come from a study of response to subunit inactivated influenza vaccine. Study-wide points: It was the authors' suggestion that each seasonal influenza vaccination recruits few new T cells.

Germline V gene lookup returns CDR1 SQVTM and CDR2 ANQGSEA. Trimming shortened V by 4 bases and J by 4 bases, and 9 bases separated the two germline ends. This CDR3 is built from 12 residues. TCRdb ran MiXCR on the RT-PCR reads and lists one entry per CDR3 protein. This repertoire shows roughly 570,000 distinct CDR3 sequences, 13% found once; its top ten account for 10% to 15%. The chain couples TRBV29-1 to TRBJ2-3; the D gene is possibly TRBD2 (6 bases). The specimen was PBMCs from blood, collected roughly 45 days after vaccination. The receptor comes from a man between 45 and 60 years old who received an inactivated influenza vaccine. In nucleotides, the CDR3 is TGCAGCGTTGTTCGGGACTCAGATACGCAGTATTTT. Its translation is CSVVRDSDTQYF.